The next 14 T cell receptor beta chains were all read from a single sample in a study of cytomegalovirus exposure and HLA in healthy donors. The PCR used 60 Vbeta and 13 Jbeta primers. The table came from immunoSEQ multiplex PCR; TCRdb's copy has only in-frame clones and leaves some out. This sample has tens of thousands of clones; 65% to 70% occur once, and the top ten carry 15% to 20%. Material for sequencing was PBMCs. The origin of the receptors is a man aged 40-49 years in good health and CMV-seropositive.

The CDR3 spells CAWSVFTSGFRGEQYF. The CDR3 nucleotides read TGTGCCTGGAGTGTATTTACTAGCGGGTTTAGAGGCGAGCAGTACTTC. The chain uses TRBV30 and TRBJ2-7, with 9 bases lining up with TRBD2. Germline CDR1 is GTSNPN and CDR2 is SVGIG (reference sequence). V shed 0 bases, J shed 6 bases, and the junction held 12 bases outside the gene matches. The CDR3 has 16 amino acids.

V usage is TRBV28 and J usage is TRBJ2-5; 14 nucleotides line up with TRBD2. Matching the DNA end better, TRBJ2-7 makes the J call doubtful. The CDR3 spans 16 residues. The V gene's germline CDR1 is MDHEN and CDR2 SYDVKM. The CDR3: CASTLGTSGSYYEQYF. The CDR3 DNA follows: TGTGCCAGCACTCTCGGGACTAGCGGGAGTTACTACGAGCAGTACTTC.

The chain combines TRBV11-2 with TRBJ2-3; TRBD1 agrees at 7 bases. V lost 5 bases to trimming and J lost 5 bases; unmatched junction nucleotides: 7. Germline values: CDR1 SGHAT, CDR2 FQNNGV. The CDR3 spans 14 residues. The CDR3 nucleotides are TGTGCCAGCAGCCAGAGGGGGCGGAAAGATACGCAGTATTTT. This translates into CASSQRGRKDTQYF. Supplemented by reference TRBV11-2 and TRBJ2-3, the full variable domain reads EAGVAQSPRYKIIEKRQSVAFWCNPISGHATLYWYQQILGQGPKLLIQFQNNGVVDDSQLPKDRFSAERLKGVDSTLKIQPAKLEDSAVYLCASSQRGRKDTQYFGPGTRLTVL.

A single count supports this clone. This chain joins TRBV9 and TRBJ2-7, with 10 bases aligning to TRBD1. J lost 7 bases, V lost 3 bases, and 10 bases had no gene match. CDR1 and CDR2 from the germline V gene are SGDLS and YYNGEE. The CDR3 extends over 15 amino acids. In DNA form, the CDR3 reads TGTGCCAGCAGCGGGGGAGACAGGGGGCACCGGGAGCAGTACTTC. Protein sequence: CASSGGDRGHREQYF.

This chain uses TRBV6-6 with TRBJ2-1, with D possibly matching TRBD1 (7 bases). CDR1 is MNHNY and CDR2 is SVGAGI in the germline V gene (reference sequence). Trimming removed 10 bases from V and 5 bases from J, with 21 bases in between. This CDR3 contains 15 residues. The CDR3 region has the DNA TGTGCCACCAGGGGGGCTCCTCCTACCGACAATGAGCAGTTCTTC. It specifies CATRGAPPTDNEQFF.

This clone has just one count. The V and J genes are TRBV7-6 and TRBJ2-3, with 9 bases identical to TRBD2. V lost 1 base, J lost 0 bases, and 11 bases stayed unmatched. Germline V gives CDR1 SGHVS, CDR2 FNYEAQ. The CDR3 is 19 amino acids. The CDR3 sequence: CASSLDLSSSGASTDTQYF. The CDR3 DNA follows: TGTGCCAGCAGCTTAGACCTCTCCTCTAGCGGGGCTAGCACAGATACGCAGTATTTT.

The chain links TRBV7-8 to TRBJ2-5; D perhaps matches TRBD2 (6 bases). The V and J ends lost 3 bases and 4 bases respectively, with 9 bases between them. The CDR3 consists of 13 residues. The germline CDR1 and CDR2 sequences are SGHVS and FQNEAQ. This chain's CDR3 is CASSFRLVETQYF. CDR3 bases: TGTGCCAGCAGCTTCCGACTAGTAGAGACCCAGTACTTC. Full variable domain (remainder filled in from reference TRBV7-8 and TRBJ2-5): GAGVSQSPRYKVAKRGQDVALRCDPISGHVSLFWYQQALGQGPEFLTYFQNEAQLDKSGLPSDRFFAERPEGSVSTLKIQRTQQEDSAVYLCASSFRLVETQYFGPGTRLLVL.

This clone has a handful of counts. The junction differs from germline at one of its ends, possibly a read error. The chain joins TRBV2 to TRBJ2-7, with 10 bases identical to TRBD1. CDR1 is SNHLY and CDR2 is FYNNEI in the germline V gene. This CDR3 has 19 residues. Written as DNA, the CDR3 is TGTGCCAGCAGTGAAGCAATGGGACAGGGGTTCAGCTTCTCCCACGAGCAGTACTTC. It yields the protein CASSEAMGQGFSFSHEQYF.

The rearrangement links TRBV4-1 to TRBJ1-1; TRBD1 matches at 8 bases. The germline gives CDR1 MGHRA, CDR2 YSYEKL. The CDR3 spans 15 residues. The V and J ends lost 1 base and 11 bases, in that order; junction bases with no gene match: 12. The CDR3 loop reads CASSQAPDRATRAFF. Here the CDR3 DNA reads TGCGCCAGCAGCCAAGCCCCGGACAGGGCGACTAGGGCTTTCTTT.

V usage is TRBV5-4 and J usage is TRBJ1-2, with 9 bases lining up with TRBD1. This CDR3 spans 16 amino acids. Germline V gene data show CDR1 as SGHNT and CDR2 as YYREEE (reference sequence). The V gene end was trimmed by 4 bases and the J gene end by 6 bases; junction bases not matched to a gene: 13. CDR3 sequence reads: CASSRSPQGAWDGYTF. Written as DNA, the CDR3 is TGTGCCAGCAGCCGTAGCCCACAGGGGGCTTGGGATGGCTACACCTTC. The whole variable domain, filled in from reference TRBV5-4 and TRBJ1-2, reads ETGVTQSPTHLIKTRGQQVTLRCSSQSGHNTVSWYQQALGQGPQFIFQYYREEENGRGNFPPRFSGLQFPNYSSELNVNALELDDSALYLCASSRSPQGAWDGYTFGSGTRLTVV.

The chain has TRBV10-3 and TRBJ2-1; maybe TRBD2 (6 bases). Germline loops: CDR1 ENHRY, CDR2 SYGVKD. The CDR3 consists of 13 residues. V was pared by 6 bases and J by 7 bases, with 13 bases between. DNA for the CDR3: TGTGCCATCAGAGGCGGGATAGGGAATGAGCAGTTCTTC. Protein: CAIRGGIGNEQFF.

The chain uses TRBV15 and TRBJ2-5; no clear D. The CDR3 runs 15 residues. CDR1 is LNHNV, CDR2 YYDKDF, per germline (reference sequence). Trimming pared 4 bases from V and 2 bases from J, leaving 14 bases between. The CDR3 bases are TGTGCCACCAGCAATTTCCCTTTGCAGCAAGAGACCCAGTACTTC. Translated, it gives CATSNFPLQQETQYF.

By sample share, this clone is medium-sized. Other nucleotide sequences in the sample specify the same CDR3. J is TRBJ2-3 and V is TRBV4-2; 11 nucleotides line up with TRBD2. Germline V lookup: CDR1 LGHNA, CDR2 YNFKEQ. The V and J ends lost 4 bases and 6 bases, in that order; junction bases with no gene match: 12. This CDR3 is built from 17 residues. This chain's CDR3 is CASSPSYSGREIDTQYF. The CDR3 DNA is TGTGCCAGCAGCCCTTCTTATAGCGGGAGGGAGATCGATACGCAGTATTTT.

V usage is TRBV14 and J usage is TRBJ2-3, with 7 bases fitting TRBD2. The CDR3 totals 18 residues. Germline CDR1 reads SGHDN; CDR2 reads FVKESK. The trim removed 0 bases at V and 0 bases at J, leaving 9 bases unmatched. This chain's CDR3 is CASSQDIGLAVSTDTQYF. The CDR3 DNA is TGTGCCAGCAGCCAAGATATTGGTCTAGCGGTCAGCACAGATACGCAGTATTTT.